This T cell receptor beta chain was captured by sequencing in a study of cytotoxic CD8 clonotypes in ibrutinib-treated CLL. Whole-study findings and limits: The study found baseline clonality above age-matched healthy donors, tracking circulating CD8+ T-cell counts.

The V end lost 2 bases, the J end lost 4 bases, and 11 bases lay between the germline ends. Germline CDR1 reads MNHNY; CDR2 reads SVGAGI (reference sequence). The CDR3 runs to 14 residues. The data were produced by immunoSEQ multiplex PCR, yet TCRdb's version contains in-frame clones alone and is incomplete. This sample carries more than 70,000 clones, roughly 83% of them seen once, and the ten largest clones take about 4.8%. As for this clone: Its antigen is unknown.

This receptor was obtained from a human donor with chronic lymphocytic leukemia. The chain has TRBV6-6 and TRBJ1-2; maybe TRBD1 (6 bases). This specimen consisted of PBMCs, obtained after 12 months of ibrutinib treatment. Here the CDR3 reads CASSYPGATYGYTF. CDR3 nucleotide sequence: TGTGCCAGCAGTTACCCAGGGGCGACCTATGGCTACACCTTC.